This TCR beta chain appears in the sequencing data of a study of T cell responses to AZD1222 COVID-19 vaccine. The CDR3 totals 15 residues. Germline V gene sequence: CDR1 SGDLS, CDR2 YYNGEE. V dropped 3 bases and J dropped 3; count of bases not matched to a gene: 3. Some clones are missing from TCRdb's copy, which holds only in-frame ones; the method was immunoSEQ multiplex PCR. Found here are approximately 140,000 clones, almost 95% of them singletons; the top ten hold roughly 9.9%. Source: peripheral blood, taken 28 days after the second AZD1222 dose. The genes are TRBV9 and TRBJ1-5, with 10 positions matching TRBD1. The clonotype comes from an adult who received the AZD1222 COVID-19 vaccine. This CDR3 reads CASSAGQGSNQPQHF. In DNA, the CDR3 is TGTGCCAGCAGCGCGGGACAGGGGTCCAATCAGCCCCAGCATTTT.